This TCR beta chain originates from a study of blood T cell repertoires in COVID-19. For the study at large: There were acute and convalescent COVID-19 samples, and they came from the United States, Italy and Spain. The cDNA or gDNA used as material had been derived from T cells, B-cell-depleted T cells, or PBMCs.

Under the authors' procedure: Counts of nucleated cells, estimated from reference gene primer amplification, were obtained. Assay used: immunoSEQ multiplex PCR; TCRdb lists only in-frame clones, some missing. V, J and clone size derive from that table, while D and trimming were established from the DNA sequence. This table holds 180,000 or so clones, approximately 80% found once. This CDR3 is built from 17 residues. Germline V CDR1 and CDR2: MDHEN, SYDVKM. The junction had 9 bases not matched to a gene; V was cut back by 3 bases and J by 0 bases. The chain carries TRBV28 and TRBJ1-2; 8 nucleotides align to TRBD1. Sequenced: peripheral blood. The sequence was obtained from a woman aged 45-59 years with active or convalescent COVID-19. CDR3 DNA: TGTGCCAGCAGTTTTGGGGACAGGACCTTAGCTAACTATGGCTACACCTTC. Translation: CASSFGDRTLANYGYTF.